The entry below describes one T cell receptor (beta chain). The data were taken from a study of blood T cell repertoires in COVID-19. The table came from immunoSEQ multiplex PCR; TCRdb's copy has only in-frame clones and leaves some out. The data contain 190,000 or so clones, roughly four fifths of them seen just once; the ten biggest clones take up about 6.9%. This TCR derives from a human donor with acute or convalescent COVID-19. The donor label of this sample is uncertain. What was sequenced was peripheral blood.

The CDR3 region has the DNA TGCGCCAGCAGCCACGGACAGGGGCCAGATACGCAGTATTTT. It is translated as CASSHGQGPDTQYF. This chain links TRBV5-1 with TRBJ2-3; 9 bases fit TRBD1. CDR1 is SGHRS, CDR2 YFSETQ, per germline. The V segment lost 4 bases and the J segment 4 bases; nucleotides outside the gene matches: 4. The CDR3 covers 14 residues.